One sample yielded the 26 T cell receptor beta chains listed below, sequenced in a study of T cells after yellow fever vaccination (dated by TCRdb to about 2019). The library was obtained by 5' RACE. The reads were generated on an Illumina HiSeq 2500. Using fastp trimming at Q25 and MiXCR clonotype assembly, TCRdb reanalyzed the public sequencing data and kept in-frame beta chains. Each CDR3 protein appears once, grouped with its most common genes and DNA. This sample holds 45,000 to 60,000 distinct CDR3 sequences; 6.5% to 8.5% were observed only once. The ten largest clonotypes hold 20% to 30% of the sample. What this sample's treatment or condition label stands for: live attenuated yellow fever vaccine strain. Sample: CD8+ T cells not binding an NS4B(214-222) dextramer, sorted from PBMCs, taken around 45 days after the first yellow fever vaccination. The label giving this sample's cell subset or site can be read as: NS4B epitope dextramer-negative CD8 T cells. The origin of the receptors is a man aged 18-30 years who received the YFV17D yellow fever vaccine.

Concerning this clonotype itself: A read error may produce the germline difference seen at one junction end. J is TRBJ1-2 and V is TRBV5-6; perhaps TRBD1 as D (5 bases). The CDR3 totals 13 residues. Germline CDR1 and CDR2: SGHDT and YYEEEE. For the CDR3, the DNA is TGTGCCATGAGCCCGGGGCTTAACTGTGGCTACACCTTC. It yields the protein CAMSPGLNCGYTF. The complete variable domain, with remaining parts taken from reference TRBV5-6 and TRBJ1-2, reads DAGVTQSPTHLIKTRGQQVTLRCSPKSGHDTVSWYQQALGQGPQFIFQYYEEEERQRGNFPDRFSGHQFPNYSSELNVNALLLGDSALYLCAMSPGLNCGYTFGSGTRLTVV.

The V and J genes are TRBV6-5 and TRBJ1-2; D may be TRBD1 (5 bases). The CDR3 has 14 amino acids. Trimming took 0 bases from V and 3 from J, leaving 8 bases between them. Germline V gene lookup returns CDR1 MNHEY and CDR2 SVGAGI. DNA of the CDR3: TGTGCCAGCAGTTACTCGCAGGGTTACTATGGCTACACCTTC. Residues: CASSYSQGYYGYTF.

The sample holds a few counts of this clonotype. CDR3 residues: CASSSGQYYGYTF. CDR3 sequence (DNA): TGTGCCAGCAGCTCAGGACAGTACTATGGCTACACCTTC. This chain uses TRBV5-6 with TRBJ1-2, with a tentative D call TRBD1 (6 bases). The CDR3 covers 13 residues. V was trimmed by 3 bases and J by 3 bases, leaving 9 bases between them. Germline loops: CDR1 SGHDT, CDR2 YYEEEE. The variable domain in full, with the rest retrieved from reference TRBV5-6 and TRBJ1-2, is DAGVTQSPTHLIKTRGQQVTLRCSPKSGHDTVSWYQQALGQGPQFIFQYYEEEERQRGNFPDRFSGHQFPNYSSELNVNALLLGDSALYLCASSSGQYYGYTFGSGTRLTVV.

This clonotype was counted many times. This rearrangement joins TRBV6-2 or TRBV6-3 to TRBJ1-4, with no clear D. Germline values: CDR1 MNHEY, CDR2 SVGEGT. This CDR3 has 21 residues. V lost 8 bases, J lost 0 bases, and 31 bases lay in between. The CDR3 here is CASQLSSLPNNLISTNEKLFF. CDR3 nucleotide sequence: TGTGCCAGCCAGTTGTCCAGCCTACCCAACAACCTAATCTCAACTAATGAAAAACTGTTTTTT.

The table lists this clonotype with many counts. This chain connects TRBV10-2 to TRBJ2-5; D gene ambiguous. In germline, CDR1 is WSHSY, CDR2 SAAADI. V was cut by 4 bases and J by 5 bases, with 11 bases left in between. The CDR3 consists of 13 residues. CDR3 nucleotide sequence: TGCGCCAGCAGTGCCGCCGGTTGGGAGACCCAGTACTTC. Translating gives CASSAAGWETQYF.

The chain uses TRBV7-9 and TRBJ1-2; D remains unclear. CDR1 and CDR2 from the germline V gene are SEHNR and FQNEAQ (reference sequence). Between the trimmed V and J ends, which lost 4 bases and 4 bases, there was a span of 16 bases. The CDR3 runs to 15 residues. Written as DNA, the CDR3 is TGTGCCAGCAGCTCGGGATCTTCGGGATTCTATGGCTACACCTTC. It encodes CASSSGSSGFYGYTF. The variable domain in full, completed from reference TRBV7-9 and TRBJ1-2, reads DTGVSQNPRHKITKRGQNVTFRCDPISEHNRLYWYRQTLGQGPEFLTYFQNEAQLEKSRLLSDRFSAERPKGSFSTLEIQRTEQGDSAMYLCASSSGSSGFYGYTFGSGTRLTVV.

This clonotype has more than one count but fewer than ten. The chain combines TRBV7-9 with TRBJ2-7, with TRBD1 matching 7 bases. The CDR3 loop spans 16 amino acids. Germline trimming cut 5 bases from V and 5 bases from J; bases unmatched to any gene: 15. In germline, CDR1 is SEHNR, CDR2 FQNEAQ (reference sequence). The DNA of the CDR3 is TGTGCCAGCAGCCCGAGGACAGGTCTAAGAGTCCACGAGCAGTACTTC. Protein: CASSPRTGLRVHEQYF.

The rearrangement uses TRBV6-5 and TRBJ1-3, with TRBD1 as a possible D gene (6 bases). Trimming pared 4 bases from V and 4 bases from J, leaving 11 bases between. Germline V CDR1 and CDR2: MNHEY, SVGAGI. The CDR3 loop spans 14 amino acids. The chain's CDR3 is CASSLQGLGNTIYF. DNA for the CDR3: TGTGCCAGCAGTTTACAGGGTTTGGGAAACACCATATATTTT.

The chain links TRBV7-9 to TRBJ2-7; D perhaps matches TRBD2 (6 bases). Trimming stripped 1 base from V and 4 bases from J, with 11 bases between. CDR3 length: 14 residues. Germline V gives CDR1 SEHNR, CDR2 FQNEAQ (reference sequence). CDR3 in DNA: TGTGCCAGCAGCTTAGTAGGAGCGGGTTACGAGCAGTACTTC. It encodes CASSLVGAGYEQYF.

This clonotype was recorded a few times. J is TRBJ2-1 and V is TRBV7-9; D is ambiguous. The V gene's germline CDR1 is SEHNR and CDR2 FQNEAQ (reference sequence). This CDR3 has 12 residues. Trimming shortened V by 3 bases and J by 7 bases, and 7 bases separated the two germline ends. The CDR3 DNA is TGTGCCAGCAGCTTCTCTGTTAATGAGCAGTTCTTC. Encoded protein: CASSFSVNEQFF.

The table lists this clonotype with a few counts. The chain employs TRBV7-2 and TRBJ1-3; unclear D gene. Germline assignment: CDR1 SGHTA and CDR2 FQGNSA. V shed 2 bases and J shed 0 bases, with 8 bases lying between them. The CDR3 loop spans 15 amino acids. The CDR3 region is CASSLIGYSGNTIYF. In nucleotides, the CDR3 is TGTGCCAGCAGCTTAATTGGTTACTCTGGAAACACCATATATTTT.

On this clonotype: Just one base apart from a much larger clone, this may be a read error. The chain combines TRBV29-1 with TRBJ2-2; D call uncertain. This CDR3 has 14 residues. V was cut by 4 bases and J by 0 bases, with 9 bases left in between. Germline-derived CDR1 and CDR2 are SQVTM and ANQGSEA. The CDR3 spells CSVGIGTNTGELFF. The CDR3 nucleotides read TGCAGCGTTGGAATAGGCACGAACACCGGGGAGCTGTTTTTT.

There are a few counts of this clonotype. This sequence joins TRBV7-9 and TRBJ2-3; the D gene is possibly TRBD2 (7 bases). V was shortened by 6 bases and J by 5 bases, with 15 bases between the two germline ends. Germline V gene sequence: CDR1 SEHNR, CDR2 FQNEAQ (reference sequence). This CDR3 contains 14 residues. The CDR3 loop reads CASSSRGDIDTQYF. CDR3 nucleotides: TGTGCCAGCAGTTCACGGGGGGACATAGATACGCAGTATTTT.

This clonotype has only a few counts. This chain uses TRBV5-1 with TRBJ2-7; 8 bases are a match to TRBD2. This CDR3 comprises 14 residues. Trimming removed 5 bases from V and 6 bases from J; junction bases left unmatched: 10. The germline gives CDR1 SGHRS, CDR2 YFSETQ. The CDR3 loop reads CASRVSGGVFEQYF. In DNA, the CDR3 is TGCGCCAGCAGAGTGTCGGGGGGGGTTTTCGAGCAGTACTTC. Based on the CDR3 plus reference TRBV5-1 and TRBJ2-7, the full variable domain is KAGVTQTPRYLIKTRGQQVTLSCSPISGHRSVSWYQQTPGQGLQFLFEYFSETQRNKGNFPGRFSGRQFSNSRSEMNVSTLELGDSALYLCASRVSGGVFEQYFGPGTRLTVT.

This chain connects TRBV20-1 to TRBJ2-7; D could derive from TRBD1 or TRBD2 (6 bases each). V lost 5 bases to trimming and J lost 4 bases, with 15 bases between them. CDR1 DFQATT and CDR2 SNEGSKA come from the germline V gene (reference sequence). This CDR3 contains 13 residues. The CDR3 loop reads CSASGGMAYEQYF. As DNA, the CDR3 is TGCAGTGCTTCCGGGGGCATGGCATACGAGCAGTACTTC.

The table lists this clonotype with many counts. The V and J genes are TRBV20-1 and TRBJ1-1, with 7 bases aligning to TRBD1. V shed 0 bases, J shed 3 bases, and the junction held 7 bases outside the gene matches. Germline V gene sequence: CDR1 DFQATT, CDR2 SNEGSKA (reference sequence). The length of the CDR3 is 15 residues. The CDR3 DNA reads as TGCAGTGCTAGAGATGGGGAAACAGGGGACACTGAAGCTTTCTTT. This translates into CSARDGETGDTEAFF.

This clonotype was counted ten times or more. V usage is TRBV15 and J usage is TRBJ2-5; D is unresolved. The CDR3 has 13 residues. Between the trimmed V and J ends, which lost 1 base and 5 bases, there was a span of 8 bases. From germline, CDR1 is LNHNV and CDR2 YYDKDF (reference sequence). CDR3 residues: CATSRASKETQYF. The CDR3 region has the DNA TGTGCCACCAGCAGAGCCTCGAAGGAGACCCAGTACTTC. The full variable domain, its missing parts supplied by reference TRBV15 and TRBJ2-5, is DAMVIQNPRYQVTQFGKPVTLSCSQTLNHNVMYWYQQKSSQAPKLLFHYYDKDFNNEADTPDNFQSRRPNTSFCFLDIRSPGLGDTAMYLCATSRASKETQYFGPGTRLLVL.

This clonotype was seen at least ten times. V is TRBV12-3 or TRBV12-4 and J is TRBJ1-2; D may be TRBD1 (5 bases). V lost 4 bases, J lost 1 base, and 13 bases lay in between. The CDR3 length is 15 residues. In DNA form, the CDR3 reads TGTGCCAGCAGTTCCCTTGGGGGGTTTAACTATGGCTACACCTTC. This encodes CASSSLGGFNYGYTF.

This clonotype was observed at least ten times. This chain uses TRBV18 with TRBJ1-1; D not resolved. Trimming took 1 base from V and 5 from J, leaving 17 bases between them. Germline-derived CDR1 and CDR2 are KGHSH and LQKENI. The CDR3 sequence is 16 residues long. The CDR3, as DNA: TGTGCCAGCTCACCACATCGGTTCCCCGTATTGACTGAAGCTTTCTTT. Its translation is CASSPHRFPVLTEAFF.

In this sample, this clonotype turned up many times. The genes are TRBV20-1 and TRBJ2-7, with a tentative D call TRBD2 (6 bases). CDR3 length: 12 residues. V gave up 4 bases and J gave up 0 bases, with 7 bases separating them. Germline V gives CDR1 DFQATT, CDR2 SNEGSKA (reference sequence). The CDR3 is CSATGGSYEQYF. CDR3 DNA sequence: TGCAGTGCTACCGGGGGCTCCTACGAGCAGTACTTC.

Only a few counts were recorded for this clonotype. The V call is TRBV7-6, the J call TRBJ2-7, with 10 bases fitting TRBD1. The J segment lost 3 bases and the V segment lost 6 bases, leaving 8 bases of the junction unmatched. The germline V gene encodes CDR1 SGHVS and CDR2 FNYEAQ. This CDR3 is 15 amino acids long. The DNA for the CDR3 is TGTGCCAGCAGTCAGGACAGGGGGGATATCTACGAGCAGTACTTC. The encoded protein is CASSQDRGDIYEQYF.

This chain connects TRBV5-5 to TRBJ2-1; tentative D call: TRBD1 (5 bases). The germline V and J ends were trimmed by 0 bases and 4 bases, with 11 bases remaining between them. The V gene's germline CDR1 is SGHKS and CDR2 YYEKEE (reference sequence). The CDR3 contains 15 residues. This chain's CDR3 is CASSLAATAYNEQFF. The CDR3 DNA reads as TGTGCCAGCAGCTTGGCCGCGACAGCTTACAATGAGCAGTTCTTC.

The DNA for the CDR3 is TGTGCCAGTAGTATAGTGGGCGGGGTAACGGAGCCCCAGCATTTT. This translates into CASSIVGGVTEPQHF. The chain combines TRBV19 with TRBJ1-5; D is undetermined. This CDR3 region has 15 residues. From germline, CDR1 is LNHDA and CDR2 SQIVND (reference sequence). V lost 1 base and J lost 8, with 15 bases in between.

This clonotype was observed a few times. The chain employs TRBV6-5 and TRBJ2-7; TRBD2 matches at 9 bases. CDR1 MNHEY and CDR2 SVGAGI come from the germline V gene. V dropped 2 bases and J dropped 2; count of bases not matched to a gene: 4. The CDR3 runs to 15 residues. The CDR3 DNA sequence: TGTGCCAGCAGTTACGGCCTAGCGGGGACCTACGAGCAGTACTTC. This gives the protein CASSYGLAGTYEQYF.

This clonotype appeared many times. The genes are TRBV12-3 or TRBV12-4 and TRBJ2-2; D not resolved. The CDR3 runs 13 residues. V was cut by 3 bases and J by 6 bases, with 8 bases left in between. CDR3 protein: CASSFIFPGELFF. CDR3 bases: TGTGCCAGCAGTTTTATTTTCCCCGGGGAGCTGTTTTTT.

V is TRBV11-2 and J is TRBJ2-3, with 10 nucleotides matching TRBD2. The CDR3 extends over 16 amino acids. The V and J ends lost 6 bases and 1 base, in that order; junction bases with no gene match: 7. In germline, CDR1 is SGHAT, CDR2 FQNNGV. For the CDR3, the DNA is TGTGCCAGCAGAGCCCCCCTAGCGGGGGGCACAGATACGCAGTATTTT. Residues: CASRAPLAGGTDTQYF.